The 3 T cell receptor beta chains listed next were all sequenced from one sample in a study of blood T cell repertoires in COVID-19. TCRdb keeps only in-frame clones here, not all; method: immunoSEQ multiplex PCR. The data show about 42,000 clones, with about 75% seen just once and roughly 7.9% held by the top ten. The sample comprised peripheral blood. Receptor source: an older man with active or convalescent COVID-19.

The V call is TRBV7-6, the J call TRBJ2-1; 9 bases align to TRBD1. This CDR3 contains 16 residues. With V trimmed by 4 bases and J by 0 bases, 4 bases remained unmatched. Germline V gene sequence: CDR1 SGHVS, CDR2 FNYEAQ. CDR3 DNA sequence: TGTGCCAGCAGCTCCGGGACAGGGATCTCCTACAATGAGCAGTTCTTC. Translation gives CASSSGTGISYNEQFF.

This clone has a handful of counts. The V and J genes are TRBV7-3 and TRBJ1-1, with D tentatively TRBD1 (5 bases). Trimming shortened V by 5 bases and J by 4 bases, and 8 bases separated the two germline ends. The CDR3 length is 12 residues. CDR1 SGHTA and CDR2 FQGTGA come from the germline V gene. The CDR3 DNA follows: TGTGCCAGCAGCCGCGACAGCACTGAAGCTTTCTTT. Translation: CASSRDSTEAFF.

The J gene is TRBJ2-5, the V gene TRBV6-5; 7 nucleotides align to TRBD1. J gave up 4 bases and V 2 bases, and 1 base lay outside the gene matches. Germline V gene lookup returns CDR1 MNHEY and CDR2 SVGAGI. This CDR3 comprises 13 residues. The CDR3 DNA follows: TGTGCCAGCAGTTACAGACAGGGAGAGACCCAGTACTTC. Its translation is CASSYRQGETQYF.